The following is a T cell receptor beta chain sequence with its context. The target antigen is unknown. After removal of 3 bases from V and 2 bases from J, the junction contained 13 bases not matched to a gene. This CDR3 region has 18 residues. The V gene's germline CDR1 is SGHRS and CDR2 YFSETQ. Sequencing used immunoSEQ multiplex PCR; TCRdb keeps in-frame clones, though not all of them. The sample carries approximately 69,000 clones, 80% to 90% recorded once. Exclusion of a patient followed from autoimmune disease history or systemic immunosuppression. This entry belongs to a study of OX40 agonist ivuxolimab in advanced cancers. Study background: Every 2 weeks, patients got intravenous ivuxolimab at one of six dose levels (0.01-10 mg/kg).

Broader study findings: On average, a greater number of expanded clones characterised CD8+ T cells relative to CD4+. Dose levels from 0.1 to 3.0 mg/kg saw CD4+ and CD8+ blood T cells expand clonally by week 6.

This sequence was found in an adult with an advanced solid tumor such as melanoma, head and neck, liver or kidney cancer. The chain carries TRBV5-1 and TRBJ2-3; 9 bases map to TRBD1. Sequenced material: CD4+ or CD8+ T cells sorted from blood, taken in a trial of the OX40 agonist ivuxolimab. Here the CDR3 DNA reads TGCGCCAGCAGCTGGGGACAGGGCACAGTGTTGGCCACAGATACGCAGTATTTT. Amino acids: CASSWGQGTVLATDTQYF. Using reference TRBV5-1 and TRBJ2-3 for the parts outside the CDR3, the full variable domain is KAGVTQTPRYLIKTRGQQVTLSCSPISGHRSVSWYQQTPGQGLQFLFEYFSETQRNKGNFPGRFSGRQFSNSRSEMNVSTLELGDSALYLCASSWGQGTVLATDTQYFGPGTRLTVL.